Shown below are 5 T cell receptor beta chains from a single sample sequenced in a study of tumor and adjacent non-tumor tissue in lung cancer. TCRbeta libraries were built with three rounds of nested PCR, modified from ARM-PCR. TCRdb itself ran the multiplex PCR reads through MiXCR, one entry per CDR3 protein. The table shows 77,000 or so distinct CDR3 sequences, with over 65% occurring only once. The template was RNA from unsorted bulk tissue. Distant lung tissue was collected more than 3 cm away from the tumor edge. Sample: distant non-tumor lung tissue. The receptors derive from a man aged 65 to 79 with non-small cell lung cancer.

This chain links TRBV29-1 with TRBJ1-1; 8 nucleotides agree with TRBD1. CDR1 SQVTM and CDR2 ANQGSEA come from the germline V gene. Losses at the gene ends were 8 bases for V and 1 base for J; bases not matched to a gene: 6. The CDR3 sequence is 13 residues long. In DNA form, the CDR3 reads TGCAGCTGCCTCGGACAGGGGAACACTGAAGCTTTCTTT. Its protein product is CSCLGQGNTEAFF. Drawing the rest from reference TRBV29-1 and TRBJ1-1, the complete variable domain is SAVISQKPSRDICQRGTSLTIQCQVDSQVTMMFWYRQQPGQSLTLIATANQGSEATYESGFVIDKFPISRPNLTFSTLTVSNMSPEDSSIYLCSCLGQGNTEAFFGQGTRLTVV.

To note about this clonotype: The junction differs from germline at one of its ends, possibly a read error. CDR3 amino acids: CANSQELTSAIGELFF. In nucleotides, the CDR3 is TGCGCCAACAGCCAAGAGCTGACTAGCGCCATCGGGGAGCTGTTTTTT. The V gene is TRBV4-1, the J gene TRBJ2-2; the match to TRBD2 covers 8 bases. Germline values: CDR1 MGHRA, CDR2 YSYEKL. The CDR3 extends over 16 amino acids.

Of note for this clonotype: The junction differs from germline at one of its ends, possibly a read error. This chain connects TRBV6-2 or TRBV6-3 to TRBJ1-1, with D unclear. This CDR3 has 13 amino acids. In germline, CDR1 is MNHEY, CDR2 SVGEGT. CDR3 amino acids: CASSETLKTEAFF. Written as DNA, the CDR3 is TGTGCGAGCAGTGAAACACTGAAGACTGAAGCTTTCTTT.

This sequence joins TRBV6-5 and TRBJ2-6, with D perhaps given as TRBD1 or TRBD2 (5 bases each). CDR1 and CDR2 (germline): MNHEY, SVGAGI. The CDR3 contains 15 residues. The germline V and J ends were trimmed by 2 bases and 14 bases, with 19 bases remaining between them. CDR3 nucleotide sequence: TGTGCCAGCAGTTACGGGAGCGGTGGGGCTAACCTCCTGACTTTC. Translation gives CASSYGSGGANLLTF.

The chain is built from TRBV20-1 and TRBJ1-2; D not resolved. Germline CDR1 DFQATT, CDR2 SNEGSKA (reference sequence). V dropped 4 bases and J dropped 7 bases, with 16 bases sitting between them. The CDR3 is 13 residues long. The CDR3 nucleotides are TGCAGTGCTAAAATAGGGAGCGCAGCTGGCTACACCTTC. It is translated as CSAKIGSAAGYTF.